This section outlines one TCR beta chain sequence together with its context. The sample is drawn from a study of shared clonotypes between healthy human individuals. Produced via immunoSEQ multiplex PCR; TCRdb's table is partial and in-frame only. The table includes some 550,000 clones, around 97% detected once. The study separated CD4+ cells into CD45RA+ naive and CD45RA-negative memory subsets. Trimming took 4 bases from V and 0 from J, leaving 13 bases between them. The CDR3 extends over 16 amino acids. The germline CDR1 and CDR2 sequences are MNHEY and SVGAGI. Sample: naive CD4+ T cells sorted from blood. The subset: CD45RA+ positively selected. This receptor was identified in a woman between 25 and 40 years old in good health. V is TRBV6-5 and J is TRBJ1-5; unclear D gene. Written as DNA, the CDR3 is TGTGCCAGCAGTTTCGACGGTCCCTATAGCAATCAGCCCCAGCATTTT. This translates into CASSFDGPYSNQPQHF.